This is a list of T cell receptor beta chains from one sample in a study of T-cell memory formation after mild COVID-19. Each CDR3 protein is one row after TCRdb ran MiXCR on the 5' RACE reads. The sample yields around 200,000 distinct CDR3 sequences, approximately 17% seen once. Source material: PBMCs or a T cell subset sorted from them (not recorded which). The source of these receptors is a man younger than 35 who had mild COVID-19 (a few samples of this study predate the infection). Cell type and time point are not known. The CDR3 runs from the conserved cysteine through the conserved F or W. D genes are given only for firm matches. Clone sizes are given selectively: once, few, many, or a class where the clone is expanded.

.	TRBV27	TRBJ1-6	few	TGTGCCAGCAGTTTATCGGGGGGTTTGGGGTCACCCCTCCACTTT	CASSLSGGLGSPLHF
.	TRBV5-1	TRBJ1-3	.	TGCGCCAGCAGCGCCATGGGGGTCTCTGGAAACACCATATATTTT	CASSAMGVSGNTIYF
.	TRBV5-1	TRBJ2-1	.	TGCGCCAGCAGCTTGGCGGGGATATCCGCCAATGAGCAGTTCTTC	CASSLAGISANEQFF
.	TRBV7-2	TRBJ2-3	few	TGTGCCAGCAGCTTAGATCCTAGCTACACAGATACGCAGTATTTT	CASSLDPSYTDTQYF
.	TRBV5-1	TRBJ2-7	.	TGCGCCAGCAGCTACGGACTTAGCTCCTACGAGCAGTACTTC	CASSYGLSSYEQYF
TRBD2	TRBV24-1	TRBJ2-3	.	TGTGCCACCAGTGCCCGCCGCGGCGGGGGGGATACGCAGTATTTT	CATSARRGGGDTQYF
.	TRBV2	TRBJ2-3	.	TGTGCCAGCGGTCAGGGGGGGACGTTAAGCACAGATACGCAGTATTTT	CASGQGGTLSTDTQYF
.	TRBV19	TRBJ1-1	.	TGTGCCAGTAGACACATATCCGCCCCGACAGGTATGAACACTGAAGCTTTCTTT	CASRHISAPTGMNTEAFF
.	TRBV5-4	TRBJ2-5	many	TGTGCCAGCAGCTTGTCTTACCAAGAGACCCAGTACTTC	CASSLSYQETQYF
.	TRBV5-1	TRBJ2-5	.	TGCGCCAGCAGCCAGGGACCCTCCGATGAGACCCAGTACTTC	CASSQGPSDETQYF
.	TRBV6-5	TRBJ1-1	few	TGTGCCAGCAACTCGGGGGCTGAAGCTTTCTTT	CASNSGAEAFF